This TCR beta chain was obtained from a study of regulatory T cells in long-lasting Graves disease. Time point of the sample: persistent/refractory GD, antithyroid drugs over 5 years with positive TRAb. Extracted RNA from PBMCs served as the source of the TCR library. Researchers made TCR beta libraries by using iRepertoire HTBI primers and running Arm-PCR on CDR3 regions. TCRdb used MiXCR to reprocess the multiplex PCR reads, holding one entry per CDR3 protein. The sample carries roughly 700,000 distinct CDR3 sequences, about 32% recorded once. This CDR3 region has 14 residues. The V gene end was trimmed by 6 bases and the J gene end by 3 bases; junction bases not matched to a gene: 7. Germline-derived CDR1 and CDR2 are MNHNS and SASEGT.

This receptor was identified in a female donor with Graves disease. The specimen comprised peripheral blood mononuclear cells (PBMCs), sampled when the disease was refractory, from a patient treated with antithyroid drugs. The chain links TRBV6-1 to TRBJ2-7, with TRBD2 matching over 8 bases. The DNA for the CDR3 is TGTGCCAGCAGGGAGCTAGCGGGTTTCTACGAGCAGTACTTC. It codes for CASRELAGFYEQYF.